This TCR beta chain is from a study of blood T cell repertoires in COVID-19. In this sample, this clone turned up once. Trimming removed 5 bases from V and 3 bases from J, with 9 bases in between. The CDR3 consists of 13 residues. From germline, CDR1 is SGHNT and CDR2 YENEEA. Per the original methods: Reference gene primer amplification in the assay estimated nucleated cell counts. Clones were sequenced by immunoSEQ multiplex PCR, and TCRdb holds only the in-frame ones, with some missing. The V and J calls and the clone size are those of that table, but D and trimming were determined from the DNA. Among 150,000 to 200,000 clones listed, 65% to 90% were seen once.

The receptor was derived from a middle-aged man with active or convalescent COVID-19. What was sequenced was peripheral blood. This chain uses TRBV11-3 with TRBJ2-3; maybe TRBD1 (6 bases). The CDR3 bases are TGTGCCAGCAGCGTCACAGGGACAGATACGCAGTATTTT. Amino acid sequence: CASSVTGTDTQYF.